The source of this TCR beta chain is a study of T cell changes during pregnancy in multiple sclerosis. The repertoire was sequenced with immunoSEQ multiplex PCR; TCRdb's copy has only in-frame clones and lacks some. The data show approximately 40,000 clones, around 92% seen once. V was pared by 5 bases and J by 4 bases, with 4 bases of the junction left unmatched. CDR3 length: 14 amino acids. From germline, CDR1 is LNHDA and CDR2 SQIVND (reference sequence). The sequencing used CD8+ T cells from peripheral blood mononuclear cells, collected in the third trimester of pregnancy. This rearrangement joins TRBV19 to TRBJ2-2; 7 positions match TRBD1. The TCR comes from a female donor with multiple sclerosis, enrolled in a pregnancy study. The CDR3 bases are TGTGCCAGTAGTGCGACAGGGCTCACCGGGGAGCTGTTTTTT. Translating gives CASSATGLTGELFF.